Following are 2 T cell receptor beta chains from one sample sequenced in a study of blood T cells in healthy people across ages. Together with a sample-barcoded 5' primer, a J-beta primer mix was included in a second PCR lasting about 7 to 11 cycles. TCRdb re-derived calls from the 5' RACE reads in MiXCR, one entry per CDR3 protein. Among approximately 690,000 distinct CDR3 sequences listed, roughly 41% were seen once. The sequenced sample was blood. The receptors stem from a man older than 75 in good health.

J is TRBJ2-7 and V is TRBV20-1, with D maybe TRBD2 (6 bases). The germline CDR1 and CDR2 sequences are DFQATT and SNEGSKA (reference sequence). Trimming removed 1 base at V and 3 bases at J, with 13 bases between. This CDR3 has 14 amino acids. CDR3: CSARAASAVYEQYF. In DNA, the CDR3 is TGCAGTGCTAGAGCGGCTAGCGCTGTCTACGAGCAGTACTTC.

The chain joins TRBV20-1 to TRBJ1-3; the D is unclear. This CDR3 is 14 amino acids long. Per germline, CDR1 DFQATT and CDR2 SNEGSKA (reference sequence). Trimming shortened V by 3 bases and J by 3 bases, and 12 bases separated the two germline ends. DNA for the CDR3: TGCAGTGCTAGTAGAAGGGAGAGTGGAAACACCATATATTTT. Translating it yields CSASRRESGNTIYF.